A single sample gave rise to the 3 T cell receptor beta chains below, sequenced in a study of OX40 agonist ivuxolimab in advanced cancers. Sequencing used immunoSEQ multiplex PCR; TCRdb keeps in-frame clones, though not all of them. The data contain 60,000 or so clones, about 85% of them seen just once; the ten biggest clones take up around 4.7%. The sequencing here drew on CD4+ or CD8+ T cells sorted from blood, taken in a trial of the OX40 agonist ivuxolimab. Receptors were obtained from an adult with an advanced solid tumor such as melanoma, head and neck, liver or kidney cancer.

The chain joins TRBV11-2 to TRBJ2-5; 11 nucleotides line up with TRBD2. Germline V lookup: CDR1 SGHAT, CDR2 FQNNGV. V shed 2 bases and J 4 bases; nucleotides not matched to a gene: 0. The CDR3 covers 14 residues. In DNA form, the CDR3 reads TGTGCCAGCAGCTTACTAGCGGGAGGAGAGACCCAGTACTTC. This sequence encodes CASSLLAGGETQYF.

This rearrangement joins TRBV28 to TRBJ2-4; D possibly uses TRBD1 or TRBD2 (5 bases each). V lost 2 bases and J 11 bases, leaving 13 bases between the germline ends. The CDR3 is 13 amino acids. Germline CDR1 reads MDHEN; CDR2 reads SYDVKM. For the CDR3, the DNA is TGTGCCAGCAGTTTACGAGGGGCGGAAGTTCAGTACTTC. Protein product: CASSLRGAEVQYF.

The genes are TRBV18 and TRBJ1-1; 8 bases agree with TRBD1. With V trimmed by 4 bases and J by 4 bases, 2 bases remained unmatched. This CDR3 is 13 amino acids long. Germline V CDR1 and CDR2: KGHSH, LQKENI. The CDR3 bases are TGTGCCAGCTCACTAGGACAGGGCACTGAAGCTTTCTTT. Amino acid sequence: CASSLGQGTEAFF.